This T cell receptor beta chain was captured in a study of PD-1 blockade in classical Hodgkin lymphoma. All the patients suffered relapse after autologous stem cell transplantation, and brentuximab vedotin exposure differed. The CDR3 length is 16 residues. Germline CDR1 is KGHSH and CDR2 is LQKENI. V was pared by 6 bases and J by 1 base, with 11 bases of the junction left unmatched. The data were produced by immunoSEQ multiplex PCR, yet TCRdb's version contains in-frame clones alone and is incomplete. Among tens of thousands of clones, just over 90% were seen once, and the ten largest hold 6.5% to 8%.

The chain carries TRBV18 and TRBJ2-5, with 7 bases fitting TRBD2. The clonotype was recovered from a human donor with classical Hodgkin lymphoma. The sequencing used peripheral blood mononuclear cells (PBMCs), collected at baseline. CDR3 nucleotides: TGTGCCAGCTCCCCGACCCCGGGGGGTAGCCAAGAGACCCAGTACTTC. Residues: CASSPTPGGSQETQYF. Variable domain in full (rest from reference TRBV18 and TRBJ2-5): NAGVMQNPRHLVRRRGQEARLRCSPMKGHSHVYWYRQLPEEGLKFMVYLQKENIIDESGMPKERFSAEFPKEGPSILRIQQVVRGDSAAYFCASSPTPGGSQETQYFGPGTRLLVL.